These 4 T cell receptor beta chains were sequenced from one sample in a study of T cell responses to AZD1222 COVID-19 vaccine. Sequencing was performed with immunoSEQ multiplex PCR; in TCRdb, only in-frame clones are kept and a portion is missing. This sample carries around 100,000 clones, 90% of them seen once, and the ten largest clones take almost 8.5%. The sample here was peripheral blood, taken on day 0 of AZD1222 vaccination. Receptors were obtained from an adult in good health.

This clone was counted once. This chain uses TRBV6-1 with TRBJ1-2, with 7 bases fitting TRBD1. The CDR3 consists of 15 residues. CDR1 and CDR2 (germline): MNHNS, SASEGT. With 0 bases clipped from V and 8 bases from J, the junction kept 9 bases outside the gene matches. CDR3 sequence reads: CASSEAGQTTRGYTF. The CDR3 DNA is TGTGCCAGCAGTGAAGCGGGACAGACAACGAGAGGCTACACCTTC.

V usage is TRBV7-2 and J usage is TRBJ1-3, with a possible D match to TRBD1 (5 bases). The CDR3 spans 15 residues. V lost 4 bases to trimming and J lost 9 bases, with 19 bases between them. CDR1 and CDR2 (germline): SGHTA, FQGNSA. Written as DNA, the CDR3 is TGTGCCAGCAGCTCTGACGGGGCGTTGGGGGGCACCATATATTTT. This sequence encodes CASSSDGALGGTIYF.

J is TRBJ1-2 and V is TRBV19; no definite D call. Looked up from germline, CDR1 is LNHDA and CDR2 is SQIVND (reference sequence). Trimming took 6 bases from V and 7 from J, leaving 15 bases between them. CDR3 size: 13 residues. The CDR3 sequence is CASSNGYTGGYTF. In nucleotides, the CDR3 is TGTGCCAGTAGCAATGGATATACCGGTGGCTACACCTTC. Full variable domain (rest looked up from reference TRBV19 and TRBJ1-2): DGGITQSPKYLFRKEGQNVTLSCEQNLNHDAMYWYRQDPGQGLRLIYYSQIVNDFQKGDIAEGYSVSREKKESFPLTVTSAQKNPTAFYLCASSNGYTGGYTFGSGTRLTVV.

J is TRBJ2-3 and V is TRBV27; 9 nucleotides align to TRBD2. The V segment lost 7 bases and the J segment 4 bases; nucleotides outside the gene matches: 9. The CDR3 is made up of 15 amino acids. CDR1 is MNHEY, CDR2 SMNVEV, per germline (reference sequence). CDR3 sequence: CASMEWAGGADTQYF. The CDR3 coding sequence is TGTGCCAGCATGGAGTGGGCGGGGGGGGCAGATACGCAGTATTTT.